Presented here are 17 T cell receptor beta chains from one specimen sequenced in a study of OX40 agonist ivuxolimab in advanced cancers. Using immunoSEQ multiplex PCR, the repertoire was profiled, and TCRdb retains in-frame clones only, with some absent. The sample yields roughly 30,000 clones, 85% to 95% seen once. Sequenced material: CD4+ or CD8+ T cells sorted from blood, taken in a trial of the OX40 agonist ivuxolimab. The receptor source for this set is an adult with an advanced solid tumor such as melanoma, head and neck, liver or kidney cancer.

The DNA for the CDR3 is TGTGCCAGTAGTATGGAAGGCTACTCCTACAATGAGCAGTTCTTC. Its protein product is CASSMEGYSYNEQFF. The chain uses TRBV19 and TRBJ2-1; D gene unclear. Between the trimmed V and J ends, which lost 3 bases and 0 bases, there was a span of 9 bases. Germline CDR1 reads LNHDA; CDR2 reads SQIVND (reference sequence). This CDR3 contains 15 residues.

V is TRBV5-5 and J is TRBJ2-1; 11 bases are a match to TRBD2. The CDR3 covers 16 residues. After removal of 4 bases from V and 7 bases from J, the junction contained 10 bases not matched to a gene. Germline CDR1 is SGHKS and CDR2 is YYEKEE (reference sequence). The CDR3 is CASSQPLAGGQNEQFF. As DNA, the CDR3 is TGTGCCAGCAGCCAGCCTCTAGCGGGGGGTCAGAATGAGCAGTTCTTC. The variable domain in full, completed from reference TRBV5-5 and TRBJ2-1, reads DAGVTQSPTHLIKTRGQQVTLRCSPISGHKSVSWYQQVLGQGPQFIFQYYEKEERGRGNFPDRFSARQFPNYSSELNVNALLLGDSALYLCASSQPLAGGQNEQFFGPGTRLTVL.

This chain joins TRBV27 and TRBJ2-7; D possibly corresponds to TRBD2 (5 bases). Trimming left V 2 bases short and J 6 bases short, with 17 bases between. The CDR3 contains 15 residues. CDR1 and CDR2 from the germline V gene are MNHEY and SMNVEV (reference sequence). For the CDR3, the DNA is TGTGCCAGCAGTTTAATTCTAGCTGAGATTAGCGAGCAGTACTTC. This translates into CASSLILAEISEQYF.

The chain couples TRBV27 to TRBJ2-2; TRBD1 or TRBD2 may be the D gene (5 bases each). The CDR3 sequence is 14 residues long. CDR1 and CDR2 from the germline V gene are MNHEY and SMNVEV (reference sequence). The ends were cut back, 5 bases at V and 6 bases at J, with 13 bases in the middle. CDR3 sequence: CASSPGWGSGELFF. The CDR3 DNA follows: TGTGCCAGCAGTCCGGGATGGGGGTCCGGGGAGCTGTTTTTT.

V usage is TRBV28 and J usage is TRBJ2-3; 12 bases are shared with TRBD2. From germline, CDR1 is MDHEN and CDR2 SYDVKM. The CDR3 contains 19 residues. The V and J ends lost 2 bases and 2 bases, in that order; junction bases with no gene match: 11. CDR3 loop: CASSLGLAGGHILTDTQYF. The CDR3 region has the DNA TGTGCCAGCAGTTTAGGGCTAGCGGGGGGGCACATTCTCACAGATACGCAGTATTTT. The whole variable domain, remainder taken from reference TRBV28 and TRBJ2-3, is DVKVTQSSRYLVKRTGEKVFLECVQDMDHENMFWYRQDPGLGLRLIYFSYDVKMKEKGDIPEGYSVSREKKERFSLILESASTNQTSMYLCASSLGLAGGHILTDTQYFGPGTRLTVL.

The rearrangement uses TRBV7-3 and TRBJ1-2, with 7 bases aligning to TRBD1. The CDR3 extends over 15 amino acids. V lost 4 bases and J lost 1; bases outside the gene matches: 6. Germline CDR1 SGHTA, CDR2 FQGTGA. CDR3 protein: CASSSTGTDNYGYTF. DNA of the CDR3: TGTGCCAGCAGCTCCACCGGGACAGATAACTATGGCTACACCTTC.

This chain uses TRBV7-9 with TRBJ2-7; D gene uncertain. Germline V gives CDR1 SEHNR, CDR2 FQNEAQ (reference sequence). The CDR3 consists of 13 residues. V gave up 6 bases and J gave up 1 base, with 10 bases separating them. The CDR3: CASSLPLSYEQYF. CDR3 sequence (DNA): TGTGCCAGCAGTCTTCCCTTGTCCTACGAGCAGTACTTC.

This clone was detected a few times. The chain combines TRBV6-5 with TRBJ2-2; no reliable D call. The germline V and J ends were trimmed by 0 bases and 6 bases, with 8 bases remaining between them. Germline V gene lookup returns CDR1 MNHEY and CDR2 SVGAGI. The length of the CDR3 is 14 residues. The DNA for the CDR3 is TGTGCCAGCAGTTACTCGCAGACGGCCGGGGAGCTGTTTTTT. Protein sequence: CASSYSQTAGELFF.

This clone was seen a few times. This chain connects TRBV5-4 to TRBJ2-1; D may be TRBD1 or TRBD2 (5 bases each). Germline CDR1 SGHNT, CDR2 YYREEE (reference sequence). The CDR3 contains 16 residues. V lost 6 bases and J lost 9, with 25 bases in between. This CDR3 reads CASTNDRQGEWGEQFF. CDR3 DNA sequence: TGTGCCAGCACCAATGATAGGCAGGGAGAGTGGGGTGAGCAGTTCTTC.

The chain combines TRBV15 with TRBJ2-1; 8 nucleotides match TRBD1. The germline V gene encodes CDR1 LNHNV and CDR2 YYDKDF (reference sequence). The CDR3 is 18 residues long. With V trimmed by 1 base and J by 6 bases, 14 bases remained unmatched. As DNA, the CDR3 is TGTGCCACCAGCAGAGTCCCCCCCGACAGGGGTGACTTCAATGAGCAGTTCTTC. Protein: CATSRVPPDRGDFNEQFF.

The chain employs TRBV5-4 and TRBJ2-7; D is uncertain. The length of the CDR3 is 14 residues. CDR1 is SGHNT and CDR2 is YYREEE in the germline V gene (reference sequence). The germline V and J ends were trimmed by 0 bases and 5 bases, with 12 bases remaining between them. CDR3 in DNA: TGTGCCAGCAGCTTGGGCAGGACGTCGGACGAGCAGTACTTC. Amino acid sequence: CASSLGRTSDEQYF.

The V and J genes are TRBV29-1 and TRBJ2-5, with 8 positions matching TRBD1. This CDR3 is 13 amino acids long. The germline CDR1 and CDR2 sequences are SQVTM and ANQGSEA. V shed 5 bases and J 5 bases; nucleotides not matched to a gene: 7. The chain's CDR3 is CSVCATGEETQYF. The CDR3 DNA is TGCAGCGTTTGCGCGACAGGGGAGGAGACCCAGTACTTC.

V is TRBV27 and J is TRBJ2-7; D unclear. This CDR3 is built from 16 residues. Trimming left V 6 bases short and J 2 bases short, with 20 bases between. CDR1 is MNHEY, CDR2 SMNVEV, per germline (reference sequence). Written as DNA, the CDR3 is TGTGCCAGCAGCCCCAAGTCCCATAGCCTGACCTACGAGCAGTACGTC. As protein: CASSPKSHSLTYEQYV.

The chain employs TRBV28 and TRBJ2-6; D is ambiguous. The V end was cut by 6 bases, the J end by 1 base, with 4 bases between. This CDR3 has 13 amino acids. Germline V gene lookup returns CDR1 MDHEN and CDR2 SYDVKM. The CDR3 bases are TGTGCCAGCAGGGAATCTGGGGCCAACGTCCTGACTTTC. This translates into CASRESGANVLTF.

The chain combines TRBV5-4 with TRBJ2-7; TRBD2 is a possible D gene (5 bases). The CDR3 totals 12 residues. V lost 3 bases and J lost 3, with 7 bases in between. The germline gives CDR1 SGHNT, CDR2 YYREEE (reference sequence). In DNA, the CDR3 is TGTGCCAGCAGCTCGGGGAACTACGAGCAGTACTTC. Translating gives CASSSGNYEQYF.

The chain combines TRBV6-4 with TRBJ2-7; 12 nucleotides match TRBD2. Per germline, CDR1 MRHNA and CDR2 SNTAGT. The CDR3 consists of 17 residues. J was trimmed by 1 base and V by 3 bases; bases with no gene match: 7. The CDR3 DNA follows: TGTGCCAGCAGTGAGCCGGGACTAGCGGGTGGTTCCTACGAGCAGTACGTC. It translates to CASSEPGLAGGSYEQYV.

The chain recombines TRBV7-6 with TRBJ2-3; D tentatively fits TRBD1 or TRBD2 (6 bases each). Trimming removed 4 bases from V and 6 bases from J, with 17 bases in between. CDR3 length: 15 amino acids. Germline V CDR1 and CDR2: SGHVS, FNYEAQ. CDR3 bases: TGTGCCAGCAGCTCCCCGAGGGGGGCCGAGGATACGCAGTATTTT. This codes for CASSSPRGAEDTQYF.